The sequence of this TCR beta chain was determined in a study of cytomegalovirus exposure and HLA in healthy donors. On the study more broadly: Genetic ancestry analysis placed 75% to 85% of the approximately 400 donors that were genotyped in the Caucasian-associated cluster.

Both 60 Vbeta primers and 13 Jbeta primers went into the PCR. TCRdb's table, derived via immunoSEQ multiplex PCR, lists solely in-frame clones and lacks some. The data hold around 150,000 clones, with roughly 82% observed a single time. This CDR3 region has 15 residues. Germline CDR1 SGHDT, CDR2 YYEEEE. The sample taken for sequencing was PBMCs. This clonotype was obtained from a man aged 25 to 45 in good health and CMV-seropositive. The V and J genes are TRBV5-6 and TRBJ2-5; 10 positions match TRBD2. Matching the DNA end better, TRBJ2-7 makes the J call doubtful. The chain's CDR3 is CASSFAASGSYEQYF. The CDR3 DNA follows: TGTGCCAGCAGCTTCGCCGCTAGCGGGAGTTACGAGCAGTACTTC.